Listed below are T cell receptor beta chains from one sample, sequenced in a study of Ad26.COV2.S vaccination and SARS-CoV-2 variants. Here immunoSEQ multiplex PCR was the method, and the copy in TCRdb shows in-frame clones only, minus some. The sample comprises 350,000 to 400,000 clones, more than 85% of which are singletons, and approximately 3.7% rests with the top ten. Sequencing was performed on peripheral blood, taken in a trial of Ad26.COV2.S vaccine versus placebo. The receptors were sampled from a person aged 18 to 65 who received the Ad26.COV2.S COVID-19 vaccine or a placebo. Each CDR3 is given with its conserved first and last residue. A D gene is named only where the DNA matches it firmly. A row's size may be missing; if present it is once, few, many or a size class.

j_call	v_call	clone_size	d_call	cdr3_nt	cdr3_aa
TRBJ1-1	TRBV30	.	.	TGTGCCTGGGAAGGTCCAGGGCCCCTGAACACTGAAGCTTTCTTT	CAWEGPGPLNTEAFF
TRBJ2-3	TRBV5-1	.	.	TGCGCCAGCAGCTTAGAAGGGATCAGCACAGATACGCAGTATTTT	CASSLEGISTDTQYF
TRBJ1-3	TRBV15	.	TRBD1	TGTGCCACCAGCAGAGATGGGGGACAGCTGAGCTCTGGAAACACCATATATTTT	CATSRDGGQLSSGNTIYF
TRBJ1-4	TRBV7-2	.	.	TGTGCCAGCAGCTTACCCCCTCTTGAAAAACTGTTTTTT	CASSLPPLEKLFF
TRBJ1-1	TRBV4-1	.	.	TGCGCCAGCAGCCAAGTCCCGGGAGTGAACACTGAAGCTTTCTTT	CASSQVPGVNTEAFF
TRBJ2-5	TRBV5-4	.	.	TGTGCCAGCAGCCCTGCGCGGAGGGGGGCTACCGGGGGAGAGACCCAGTACTTC	CASSPARRGATGGETQYF
TRBJ2-5	TRBV7-2	.	.	TGTGCCAGCAGCGCGTCCCAGGTGGAGACCCAGTACTTC	CASSASQVETQYF
TRBJ1-4	TRBV5-6	.	.	TGTGCCAGCAGCTTCCGCCACACCCGATCTAATGAAAAACTGTTTTTT	CASSFRHTRSNEKLFF
TRBJ2-7	TRBV2	once	TRBD1	TGTGCCAGCAGCTGGGGACAGGGGGATGGCGAGCAGTACTTC	CASSWGQGDGEQYF
TRBJ2-5	TRBV2	few	.	TGTGCCAGCAGCTACCAAGAGACCCAGTACTTC	CASSYQETQYF
TRBJ2-5	TRBV27	.	.	TGTGCCAGCAGTTTATCGATTCTGGAGACCCAGTACTTC	CASSLSILETQYF
TRBJ1-2	TRBV4-3	once	.	TGCGCCAGCAGCCAGGGCGCCGGGACTTTGGGTGCGGGCTACACCTTC	CASSQGAGTLGAGYTF
TRBJ1-1	TRBV5-1	.	.	TGCGCCAGCAGCTTGGCCGATGGGGGGAACACTGAAGCTTTCTTT	CASSLADGGNTEAFF
TRBJ2-6	TRBV11-2	.	.	TGTGCCAGCAGCTTAGACGGGCACAGGGCTGGGGCCAACGTCCTGACTTTC	CASSLDGHRAGANVLTF
TRBJ1-2	TRBV13	.	.	TGTGCCAGCAGCCCCAGGACAGCACCTAACTATGGCTACACCTTC	CASSPRTAPNYGYTF
TRBJ1-6	TRBV5-1	.	TRBD1	TGCGCCAGCACGAATTCGACAGGGGGTAATTCACCCCTCCACTTT	CASTNSTGGNSPLHF
TRBJ1-6	TRBV7-2	.	TRBD1	TGTGCCAGCCGGACAGGGAGCTCCTATAATTCACCCCTCCACTTT	CASRTGSSYNSPLHF
TRBJ1-3	TRBV7-9	.	.	TGTGCCAGCAGCCTGGAGACAGGAAACACCATATATTTT	CASSLETGNTIYF
TRBJ2-5	TRBV7-8	once	.	TGTGCCAGCAGCTTCTTTTCCGGGGGTGGAGAGACCCAGTACTTC	CASSFFSGGGETQYF
TRBJ2-7	TRBV5-3	.	TRBD2	TGTGCCAGAAGGTTGGAGCGGGGGAAGGCCTACGAGCAGTACTTC	CARRLERGKAYEQYF
TRBJ2-3	TRBV11-3	.	.	TGTGCCAGCAGCTTAGGGGGAACAGATACGCAGTATTTT	CASSLGGTDTQYF
TRBJ2-1	TRBV7-9	once	.	TGTGCCAGCACCTTCGGCCGGTGGGGAGACAATGAGCAGTTCTTC	CASTFGRWGDNEQFF
TRBJ2-3	TRBV6-6	.	.	TGTGCCAGCAGCACGGACAGTCCTCGGAGGGATACGCAGTATTTT	CASSTDSPRRDTQYF
TRBJ1-1	TRBV5-1	.	TRBD1	TGCGCCAGCAGCTGGGGACAGGACGTGAACACTGAAGCTTTCTTT	CASSWGQDVNTEAFF
TRBJ2-1	TRBV29-1	.	TRBD1	TGCAGCGTTGATTCGGGACAGGGTCGTGAGCAGTTCTTC	CSVDSGQGREQFF
TRBJ1-2	TRBV5-1	.	.	TGCGCCAGCAGCTTGGAAGACAGTGAAACCTATGGCTACACCTTC	CASSLEDSETYGYTF
TRBJ2-2	TRBV11-2	few	TRBD2	TGTGCCAGCAGCTTAGTTGTTGGTAGCGGGTCCACCGGGGAGCTGTTTTTT	CASSLVVGSGSTGELFF
TRBJ2-7	TRBV30	once	.	TGTGCCTGGAGTGTGAACCAGGGAAGACAGCAGTACTTC	CAWSVNQGRQQYF
TRBJ2-5	TRBV5-1	.	.	TGCGCCAGCAGCTTGGCCGGGCTACAAGAGACCCAGTACTTC	CASSLAGLQETQYF
TRBJ2-5	TRBV29-1	.	.	TGCAGCGGGAAACACAACGGGGAGACCCAGTACTTC	CSGKHNGETQYF
TRBJ1-6	TRBV19	.	.	TGTGCCAGTAGTATAGATCGGGAAAGAATCAATTCACCCCTCCACTTT	CASSIDRERINSPLHF
TRBJ2-5	TRBV20-1	.	.	TGCAGTGCTATTCGGCAGGAGACCCAGTACTTC	CSAIRQETQYF
TRBJ1-2	TRBV6-5	.	TRBD1	TGTGCCAGCAGTACCAGGACAGGGGACTATGGCTACACCTTC	CASSTRTGDYGYTF
TRBJ1-4	TRBV6-2/TRBV6-3	once	.	TGTGCCAGCAGTTACTCCGGGACACAAGAAAAACTGTTTTTT	CASSYSGTQEKLFF
TRBJ2-1	TRBV5-5	.	TRBD2	TGTGCCAGCAGCACCCTGCGGGGGGGTGCCAATGAGCAGTTCTTC	CASSTLRGGANEQFF
TRBJ1-5	TRBV19	.	.	TGTGCCAGTAGTCCCCACTTGGGACGGAGCAATCAGCCCCAGCATTTT	CASSPHLGRSNQPQHF
TRBJ1-2	TRBV19	few	TRBD1	TGTGCCAGTAGTACCCGTGGGGGACAGGGGGAATTTCGAATCCCCTATGGCTACACCTTC	CASSTRGGQGEFRIPYGYTF
TRBJ1-4	TRBV4-3	.	TRBD1	TGCGCCAGCAGCCAAACCGGGACAGGGGCTGAAAAACTGTTTTTT	CASSQTGTGAEKLFF
TRBJ2-7	TRBV5-1	.	.	TGCGCCAGCAGCTTTTCAGGACAGTCCTACGAGCAGTACTTC	CASSFSGQSYEQYF
TRBJ2-2	TRBV5-1	many	.	TGCGCCAGCAGCTTGGTCCCAGGCCAAGCCGGGGAGCTGTTTTTT	CASSLVPGQAGELFF
TRBJ2-7	TRBV6-4	.	TRBD2	TGTGCCAGCTCCTTCTTAGCGGGGGACCACTACGAGCAGTACTTC	CASSFLAGDHYEQYF
TRBJ1-3	TRBV11-2	.	.	TGTGCCAGCAGCTTAGTTCGGTTTGGAAACACCATATATTTT	CASSLVRFGNTIYF
TRBJ2-2	TRBV7-9	.	.	TGTGCCAGCAGCTCGTCGAACACCGGGGAGCTGTTTTTT	CASSSSNTGELFF
TRBJ2-3	TRBV15	.	TRBD2	TGTGCCACCAGCAGAGGACTAGCGGGGAGTACAGATACGCAGTATTTT	CATSRGLAGSTDTQYF
TRBJ2-3	TRBV11-1	.	TRBD2	TGTGCCAGCAGCCGGACTAGCGGGGGGACCACAGATACGCAGTATTTT	CASSRTSGGTTDTQYF
TRBJ2-1	TRBV5-1	.	TRBD2	TGCGCCAGCAGCTTGAGGACTAGCGGGGGGGCCAAGGGTGAGCAGTTCTTC	CASSLRTSGGAKGEQFF
TRBJ1-1	TRBV10-3	.	.	TGTGCCATCAGTGAAGCAGGGGAAGGAGCTGAAGCTTTCTTT	CAISEAGEGAEAFF
TRBJ2-1	TRBV21-1	.	.	TGTGCCAGCAGCAAAAAGCGCCGAGACTCCCACCGGGAGCAGTTCTTC	CASSKKRRDSHREQFF
TRBJ1-2	TRBV3-1/TRBV3-2	few	TRBD1	TGTGCCAGCAGCCAAGATATCGACAGGGGTGGTTATGGCTACACCTTC	CASSQDIDRGGYGYTF
TRBJ1-1	TRBV6-4	.	.	TGTGCCAGCAGTGGCGGACCGGGCACTGAAGCTTTCTTT	CASSGGPGTEAFF
TRBJ2-3	TRBV12-3/TRBV12-4	once	.	TGTGCCAGCAGTTTAACGTTAACAGATACGCAGTATTTT	CASSLTLTDTQYF
TRBJ1-2	TRBV6-6	.	TRBD1	TGTGCCAGCAGTCCGAAACGGTCGCAGGGGGCTAACTATGGCTACACCTTC	CASSPKRSQGANYGYTF
TRBJ1-1	TRBV9	.	.	TGTGCCAGCAAGGAGAGAACGAACACTGAAGCTTTCTTT	CASKERTNTEAFF
TRBJ2-1	TRBV3-1/TRBV3-2	.	.	TGTGCCAGCAGCCAAGTGGACACGTTATGGCAGTTCTTC	CASSQVDTLWQFF
TRBJ2-2	TRBV6-2/TRBV6-3	.	.	TGTGCCAGCAGTGCACTACTAGCGAACACCGGGGAGCTGTTTTTT	CASSALLANTGELFF
TRBJ1-1	TRBV7-9	.	.	TGTGCCAGCAGCTTAGACGATACTGAAGCTTTCTTT	CASSLDDTEAFF
TRBJ2-7	TRBV6-5	once	TRBD2	TGTGCCAGCAGGGCTAGCGGGGGTTTTGGGTACGAGCAGTACTTC	CASRASGGFGYEQYF